This T cell receptor (beta chain) is from a study of cytomegalovirus exposure and HLA in healthy donors. The overall study: An earlier analysis found 100 million or so unique TCR beta sequences from about 190 million T cells.

The CDR3 length is 14 residues. Germline values: CDR1 LNHDA, CDR2 SQIVND (reference sequence). The J segment lost 4 bases and the V segment lost 3 bases, leaving 3 bases of the junction unmatched. Use of 60 Vbeta and 13 Jbeta primers characterized the PCR. Produced via immunoSEQ multiplex PCR; TCRdb's table is partial and in-frame only. This table has roughly 200,000 clones, about nine tenths appearing once. Study observations and caveats: V segments that were indistinguishable, TRBV6-2 and TRBV6-3 among them, were omitted from analysis.

A note on this clone: The target antigen is unknown. The same CDR3 is also encoded by other DNA sequences in this sample.

The gene calls are TRBV19 and TRBJ1-1; TRBD1 matches 9 bases. The sequence was obtained from a man younger than 45 in good health and CMV-seronegative. Sequencing was performed on PBMCs. Here the CDR3 DNA reads TGTGCCAGTAGTATGGGACAGGGTATCACTGAAGCTTTCTTT. It encodes CASSMGQGITEAFF. The complete variable domain, with remaining parts taken from reference TRBV19 and TRBJ1-1, reads DGGITQSPKYLFRKEGQNVTLSCEQNLNHDAMYWYRQDPGQGLRLIYYSQIVNDFQKGDIAEGYSVSREKKESFPLTVTSAQKNPTAFYLCASSMGQGITEAFFGQGTRLTVV.